The 2 T cell receptor beta chains listed next were all sequenced from one sample in a study of OX40 agonist ivuxolimab in advanced cancers. This table comes from immunoSEQ multiplex PCR, and its TCRdb copy is limited to in-frame clones, with some not included. The table has some 58,000 clones, about 85% seen once. This sample comprised CD4+ or CD8+ T cells sorted from blood, obtained in a trial of the OX40 agonist ivuxolimab. These receptors originate from an adult with an advanced solid tumor such as melanoma, head and neck, liver or kidney cancer.

The J gene is TRBJ2-5, the V gene TRBV30; 12 positions match TRBD2. Germline V gene sequence: CDR1 GTSNPN, CDR2 SVGIG (reference sequence). The ends lost 6 bases at V and 7 bases at J; junction bases unmatched: 15. The CDR3 contains 16 residues. CDR3 in amino acids: CACTLSLAGGPGTQYF. For the CDR3, the DNA is TGTGCCTGTACATTATCCCTAGCGGGAGGGCCCGGGACCCAGTACTTC.

The chain joins TRBV11-3 to TRBJ2-5; unclear D gene. V was trimmed by 1 base and J by 5 bases, leaving 8 bases between them. The CDR3 spans 13 residues. From germline, CDR1 is SGHNT and CDR2 YENEEA. The CDR3 nucleotides read TGTGCCAGCAGCTTAGGTGCTACGGAGACCCAGTACTTC. Protein: CASSLGATETQYF.